The text below deals with one T cell receptor (beta chain). This entry comes from a study of T cells expressing NK-cell markers. In the study overall: Cells sorted as CD3+CD56+NKG2C+, CD3+CD56+NKG2C- and CD3+CD56-NKG2C+ T cells supplied the TCR beta repertoires.

With the 5' RACE reads reprocessed, TCRdb shows one record per CDR3 protein and no DNA. Recorded for this sample: some 190,000 distinct CDR3 sequences. The CDR3 consists of 14 residues. The sequence was collected from a man aged 18-75 years in good health. The chain is built from TRBV12-3 or TRBV12-4 and TRBJ2-5; TCRdb's D gene call, TRBD1, goes unchecked for lack of DNA. The sample consisted of blood T cells: a sorted CD56 or NKG2C T cell subset, CD4+ or CD8+ T cells, or bulk PBMC T cells (not recorded which). The CDR3 protein is CASSLKGAVETQYF.